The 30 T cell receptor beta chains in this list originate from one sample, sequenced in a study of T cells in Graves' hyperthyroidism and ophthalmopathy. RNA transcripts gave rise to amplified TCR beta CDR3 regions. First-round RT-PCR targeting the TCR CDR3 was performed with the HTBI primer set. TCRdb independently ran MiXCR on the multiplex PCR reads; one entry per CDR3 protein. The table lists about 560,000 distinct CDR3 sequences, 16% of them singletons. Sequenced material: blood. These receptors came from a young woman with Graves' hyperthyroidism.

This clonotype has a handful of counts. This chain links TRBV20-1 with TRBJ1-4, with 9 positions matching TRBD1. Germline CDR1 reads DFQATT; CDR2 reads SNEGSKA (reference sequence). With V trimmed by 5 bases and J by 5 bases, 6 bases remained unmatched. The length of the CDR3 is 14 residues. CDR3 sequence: CSAPTGTGNEKLFF. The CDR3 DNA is TGCAGTGCTCCCACCGGGACAGGGAATGAAAAACTGTTTTTT.

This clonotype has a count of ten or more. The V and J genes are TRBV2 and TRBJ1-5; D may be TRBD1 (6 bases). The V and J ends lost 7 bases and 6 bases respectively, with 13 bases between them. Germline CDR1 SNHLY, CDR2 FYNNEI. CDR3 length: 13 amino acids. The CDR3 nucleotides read TGTGCCAGCATGGAACAGGGTTCTCAGCCCCAGCATTTT. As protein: CASMEQGSQPQHF.

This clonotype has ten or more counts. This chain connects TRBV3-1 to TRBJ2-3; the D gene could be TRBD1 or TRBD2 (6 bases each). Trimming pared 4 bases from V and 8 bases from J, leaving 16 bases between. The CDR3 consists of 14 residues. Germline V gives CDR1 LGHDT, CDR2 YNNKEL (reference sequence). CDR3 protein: CASSPKKKGGTQYF. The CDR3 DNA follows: TGTGCCAGCAGCCCAAAGAAGAAGGGGGGTACGCAGTATTTT.

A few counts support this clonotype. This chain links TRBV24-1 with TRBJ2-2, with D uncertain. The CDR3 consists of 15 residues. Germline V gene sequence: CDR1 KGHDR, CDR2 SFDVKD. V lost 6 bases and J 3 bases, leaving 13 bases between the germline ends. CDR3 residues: CATSPAVIYTGELFF. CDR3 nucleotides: TGTGCCACCAGTCCTGCAGTCATATACACCGGGGAGCTGTTTTTT.

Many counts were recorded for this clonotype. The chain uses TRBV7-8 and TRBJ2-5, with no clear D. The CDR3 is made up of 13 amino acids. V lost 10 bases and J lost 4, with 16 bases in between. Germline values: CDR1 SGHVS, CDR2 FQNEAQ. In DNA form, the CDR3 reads TGTGCCACCTCGTCCGGCGGCGGAGAGACCCAGTACTTC. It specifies CATSSGGGETQYF.

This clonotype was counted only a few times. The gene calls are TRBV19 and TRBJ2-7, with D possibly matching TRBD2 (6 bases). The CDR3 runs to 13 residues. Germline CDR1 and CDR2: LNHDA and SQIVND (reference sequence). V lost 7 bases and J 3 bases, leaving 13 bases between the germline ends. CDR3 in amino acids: CASNNGLNYEQYF. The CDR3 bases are TGTGCCAGTAACAACGGACTAAACTACGAGCAGTACTTC.

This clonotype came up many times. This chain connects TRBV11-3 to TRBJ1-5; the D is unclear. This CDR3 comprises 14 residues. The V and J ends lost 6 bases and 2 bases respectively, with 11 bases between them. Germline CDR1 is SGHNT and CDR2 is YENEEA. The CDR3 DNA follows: TGTGCCAGCAGGTCGAATGGATGCAATCAGCCCCAGCATTTT. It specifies CASRSNGCNQPQHF.

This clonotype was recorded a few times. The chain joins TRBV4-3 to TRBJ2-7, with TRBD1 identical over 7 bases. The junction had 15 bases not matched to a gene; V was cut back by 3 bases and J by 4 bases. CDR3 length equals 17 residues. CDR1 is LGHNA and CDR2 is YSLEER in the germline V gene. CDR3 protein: CASSQAIGMQQGYEQYF. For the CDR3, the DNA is TGCGCCAGCAGCCAGGCGATTGGGATGCAACAGGGGTACGAGCAGTACTTC.

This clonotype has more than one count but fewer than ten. CDR3 region: CASSSLTTNEKLFF. The CDR3 DNA sequence: TGTGCCAGCTCGTCCTTAACAACTAATGAAAAACTGTTTTTT. The chain links TRBV18 to TRBJ1-4; no firm D call. The length of the CDR3 is 14 residues. Germline V gene sequence: CDR1 KGHSH, CDR2 LQKENI. The V end was cut by 6 bases, the J end by 0 bases, with 8 bases between.

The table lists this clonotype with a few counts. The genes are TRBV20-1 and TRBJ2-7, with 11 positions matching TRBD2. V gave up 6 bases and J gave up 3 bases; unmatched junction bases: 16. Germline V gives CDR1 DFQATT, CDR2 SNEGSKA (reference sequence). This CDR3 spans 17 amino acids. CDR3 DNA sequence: TGCAGTGCCGTTGCGGGGGGCGGACTAGCGGGCTTCTACGAGCAGTACTTC. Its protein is CSAVAGGGLAGFYEQYF.

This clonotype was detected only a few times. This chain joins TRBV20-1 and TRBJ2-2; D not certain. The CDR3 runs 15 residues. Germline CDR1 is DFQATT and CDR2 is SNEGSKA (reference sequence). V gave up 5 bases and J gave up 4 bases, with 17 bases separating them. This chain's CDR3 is CSARWSGPGTGELFF. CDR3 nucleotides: TGCAGTGCTCGCTGGTCCGGGCCCGGCACCGGGGAGCTGTTTTTT.

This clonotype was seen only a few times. The CDR3 loop is CASGLGGNYGYTF. The CDR3 bases are TGTGCTAGTGGTTTAGGGGGAAACTATGGCTACACCTTC. V usage is TRBV12-5 and J usage is TRBJ1-2; D is possibly TRBD1 (6 bases). The CDR3 is 13 residues long. The germline gives CDR1 LGHNT, CDR2 FRNRAP. V lost 3 bases and J lost 2, with 7 bases in between.

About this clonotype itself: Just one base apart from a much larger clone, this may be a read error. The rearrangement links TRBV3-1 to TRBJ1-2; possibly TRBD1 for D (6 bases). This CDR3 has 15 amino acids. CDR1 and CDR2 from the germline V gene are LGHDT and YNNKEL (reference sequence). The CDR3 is CASSYGQTANHGYTF. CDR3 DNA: TGTGCCAGCAGCTACGGACAGACCGCTAACCATGGCTACACCTTC.

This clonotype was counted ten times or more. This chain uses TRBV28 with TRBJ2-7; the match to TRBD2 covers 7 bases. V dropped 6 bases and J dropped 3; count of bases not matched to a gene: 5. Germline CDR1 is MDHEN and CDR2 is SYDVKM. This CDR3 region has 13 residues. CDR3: CASSLASGYEQYF. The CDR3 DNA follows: TGTGCCAGCAGCTTGGCTAGCGGCTACGAGCAGTACTTC.

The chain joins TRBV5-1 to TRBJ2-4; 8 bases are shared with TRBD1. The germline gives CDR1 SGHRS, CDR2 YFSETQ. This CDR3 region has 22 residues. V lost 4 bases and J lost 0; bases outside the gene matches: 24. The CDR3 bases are TGCGCCAGCAGCGGCGAGCCGGACAGGGAAGGGTCCCAGAAACTAGCCAAAAACATTCAGTACTTC. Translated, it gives CASSGEPDREGSQKLAKNIQYF.

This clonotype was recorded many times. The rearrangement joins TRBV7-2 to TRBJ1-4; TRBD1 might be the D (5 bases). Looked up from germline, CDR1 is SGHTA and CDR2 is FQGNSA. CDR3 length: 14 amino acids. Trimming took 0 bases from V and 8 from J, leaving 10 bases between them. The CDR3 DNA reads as TGTGCCAGCAGCTTAGCCGGGGCAAGAGAAAAACTGTTTTTT. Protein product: CASSLAGAREKLFF.

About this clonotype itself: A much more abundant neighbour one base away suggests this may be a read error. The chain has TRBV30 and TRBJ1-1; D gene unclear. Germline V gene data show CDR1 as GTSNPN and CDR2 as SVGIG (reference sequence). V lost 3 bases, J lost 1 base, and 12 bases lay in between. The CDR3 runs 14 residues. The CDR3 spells CAWSPNTANTEAFF. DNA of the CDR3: TGTGCCTGGAGCCCAAATACCGCGAACACTGAAGCTTTCTTT.

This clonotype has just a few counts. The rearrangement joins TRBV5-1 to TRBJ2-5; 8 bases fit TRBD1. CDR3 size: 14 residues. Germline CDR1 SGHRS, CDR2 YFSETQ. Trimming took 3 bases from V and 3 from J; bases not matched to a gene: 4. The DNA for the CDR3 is TGCGCCAGCAGCTCTGAGACAGGGGAAGAGACCCAGTACTTC. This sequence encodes CASSSETGEETQYF.

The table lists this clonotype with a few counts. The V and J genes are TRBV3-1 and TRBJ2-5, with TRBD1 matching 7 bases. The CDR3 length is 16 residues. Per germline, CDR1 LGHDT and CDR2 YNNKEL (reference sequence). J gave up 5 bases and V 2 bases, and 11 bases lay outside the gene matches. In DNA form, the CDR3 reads TGTGCCAGCAGCCAAATACCAGGACAGGCCCGGGAGACCCAGTACTTC. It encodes CASSQIPGQARETQYF.

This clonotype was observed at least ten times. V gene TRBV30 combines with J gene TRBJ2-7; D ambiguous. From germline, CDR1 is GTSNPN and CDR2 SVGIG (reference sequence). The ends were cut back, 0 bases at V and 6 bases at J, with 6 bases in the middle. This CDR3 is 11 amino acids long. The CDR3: CAWSVLGEQYF. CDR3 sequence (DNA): TGTGCCTGGAGTGTATTAGGCGAGCAGTACTTC. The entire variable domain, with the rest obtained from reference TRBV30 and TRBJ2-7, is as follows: SQTIHQWPATLVQPVGSPLSLECTVEGTSNPNLYWYRQAAGRGLQLLFYSVGIGQISSEVPQNLSASRPQDRQFILSSKKLLLSDSGFYLCAWSVLGEQYFGPGTRLTVT.

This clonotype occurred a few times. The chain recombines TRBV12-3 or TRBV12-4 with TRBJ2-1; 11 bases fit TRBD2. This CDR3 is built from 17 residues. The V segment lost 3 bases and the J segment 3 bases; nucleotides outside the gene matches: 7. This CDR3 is CASSFSSGGLIYNEQFF. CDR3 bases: TGTGCCAGCAGTTTTTCTAGCGGGGGGTTAATCTACAATGAGCAGTTCTTC.

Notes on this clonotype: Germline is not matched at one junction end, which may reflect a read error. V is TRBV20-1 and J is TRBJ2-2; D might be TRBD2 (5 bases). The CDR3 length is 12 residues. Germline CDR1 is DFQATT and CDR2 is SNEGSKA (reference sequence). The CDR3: CSASGLVGELCF. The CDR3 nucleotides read TGCAGTGCTAGCGGATTAGTCGGGGAGCTGTGTTTT.

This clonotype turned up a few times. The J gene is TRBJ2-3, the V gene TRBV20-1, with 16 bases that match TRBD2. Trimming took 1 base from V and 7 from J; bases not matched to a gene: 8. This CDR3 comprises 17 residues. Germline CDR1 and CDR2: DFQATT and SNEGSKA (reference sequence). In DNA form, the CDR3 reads TGCAGTGCTAGAGCCTCGGGACTAGCGGGGGGGCCATATACGCAGTATTTT. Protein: CSARASGLAGGPYTQYF.

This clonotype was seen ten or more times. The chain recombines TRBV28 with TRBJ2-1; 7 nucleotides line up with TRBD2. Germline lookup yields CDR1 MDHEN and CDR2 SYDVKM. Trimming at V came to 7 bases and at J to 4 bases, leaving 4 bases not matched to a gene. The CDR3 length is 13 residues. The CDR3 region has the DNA TGTGCCAGCATCCCAGCGGGGTACAATGAGCAGTTCTTC. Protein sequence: CASIPAGYNEQFF. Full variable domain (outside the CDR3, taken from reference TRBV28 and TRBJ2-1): DVKVTQSSRYLVKRTGEKVFLECVQDMDHENMFWYRQDPGLGLRLIYFSYDVKMKEKGDIPEGYSVSREKKERFSLILESASTNQTSMYLCASIPAGYNEQFFGPGTRLTVL.

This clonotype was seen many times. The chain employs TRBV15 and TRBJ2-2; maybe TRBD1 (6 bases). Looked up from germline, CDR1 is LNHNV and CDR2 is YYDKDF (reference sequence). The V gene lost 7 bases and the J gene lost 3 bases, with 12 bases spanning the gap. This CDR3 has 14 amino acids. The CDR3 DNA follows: TGTGCCACCACCCCGGGACACCACACCGGGGAGCTGTTTTTT. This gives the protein CATTPGHHTGELFF.

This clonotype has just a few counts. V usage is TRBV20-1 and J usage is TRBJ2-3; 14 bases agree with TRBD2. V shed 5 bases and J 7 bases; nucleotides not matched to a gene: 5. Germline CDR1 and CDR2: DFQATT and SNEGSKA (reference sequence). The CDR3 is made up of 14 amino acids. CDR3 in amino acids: CSALTSGRANTQYF. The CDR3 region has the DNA TGCAGTGCTCTGACTAGCGGGAGGGCGAATACGCAGTATTTT.

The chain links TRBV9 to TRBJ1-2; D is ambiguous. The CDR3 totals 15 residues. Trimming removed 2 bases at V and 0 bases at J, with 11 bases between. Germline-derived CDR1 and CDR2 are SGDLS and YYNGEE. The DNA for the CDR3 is TGTGCCAGCAGCGTCGGACGGCAAGCTAACTATGGCTACACCTTC. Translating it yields CASSVGRQANYGYTF. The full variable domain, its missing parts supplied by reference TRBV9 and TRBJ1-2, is DSGVTQTPKHLITATGQRVTLRCSPRSGDLSVYWYQQSLDQGLQFLIQYYNGEERAKGNILERFSAQQFPDLHSELNLSSLELGDSALYFCASSVGRQANYGYTFGSGTRLTVV.

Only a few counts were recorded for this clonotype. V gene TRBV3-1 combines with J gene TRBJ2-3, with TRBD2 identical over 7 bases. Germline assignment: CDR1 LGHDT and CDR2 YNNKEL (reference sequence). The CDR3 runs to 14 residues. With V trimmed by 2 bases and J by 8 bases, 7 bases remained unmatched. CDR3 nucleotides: TGTGCCAGCAGCCAACCCGAGGCGGGGGTTACGCAGTATTTT. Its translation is CASSQPEAGVTQYF.

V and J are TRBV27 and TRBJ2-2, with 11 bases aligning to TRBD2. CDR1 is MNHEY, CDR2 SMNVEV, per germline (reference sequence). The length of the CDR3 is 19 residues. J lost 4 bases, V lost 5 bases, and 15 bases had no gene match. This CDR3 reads CASSPRPGTSGGLTGELFF. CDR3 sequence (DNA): TGTGCCAGCAGTCCACGGCCGGGAACTAGCGGGGGCCTCACCGGGGAGCTGTTTTTT.

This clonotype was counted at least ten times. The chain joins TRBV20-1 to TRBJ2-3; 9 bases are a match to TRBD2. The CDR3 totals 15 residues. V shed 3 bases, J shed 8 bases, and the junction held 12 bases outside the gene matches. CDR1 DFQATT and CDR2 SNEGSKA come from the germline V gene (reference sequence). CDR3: CSASSSSGISGTQYF. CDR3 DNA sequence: TGCAGTGCTAGTTCATCTAGCGGGATAAGCGGTACGCAGTATTTT.